Below, 31 T cell receptor beta chains from the same sample are listed, as sequenced in a study of regulatory T cells in long-lasting Graves disease. Noted time point: persistent/refractory GD, antithyroid drugs over 5 years with positive TRAb. Scientists built the TCR library using RNA that was extracted from PBMCs. Through Arm-PCR of CDR3 regions and iRepertoire HTBI primers, TCR beta libraries were built. TCRdb re-analysed the multiplex PCR reads in MiXCR, keeping a single row per CDR3 protein. The data hold more than 650,000 distinct CDR3 sequences, with around 30% observed a single time. The input for sequencing was peripheral blood mononuclear cells (PBMCs), taken when the disease was refractory, from a patient treated with antithyroid drugs. These receptors all stem from a female donor with Graves disease.

Notes on this clonotype: This may arise from a read error, as a much more abundant clone is one base away. This chain joins TRBV28 and TRBJ1-2; 11 nucleotides agree with TRBD1. The CDR3 has 14 amino acids. The germline V gene encodes CDR1 MDHEN and CDR2 SYDVKM. V shed 8 bases and J 8 bases; nucleotides not matched to a gene: 10. The CDR3, as DNA: TGTGCCAGCGCCCGGACAGGGGGCACATTAGGCTACACCTTC. Translating gives CASARTGGTLGYTF.

The V and J genes are TRBV7-9 and TRBJ1-1, with TRBD1 as a possible D gene (5 bases). The CDR3 contains 16 residues. The V gene's germline CDR1 is SEHNR and CDR2 FQNEAQ (reference sequence). V lost 3 bases and J lost 5, with 19 bases in between. CDR3 sequence: CASSFFGQRGRTEAFF. The CDR3 DNA reads as TGTGCCAGCAGCTTCTTCGGGCAGAGGGGCAGGACTGAAGCTTTCTTT.

This rearrangement joins TRBV20-1 to TRBJ2-7, with D perhaps matching TRBD2 (5 bases). Deletions cut 6 bases from V and 6 bases from J, with 18 bases between. This CDR3 has 13 residues. The germline CDR1 and CDR2 sequences are DFQATT and SNEGSKA (reference sequence). For the CDR3, the DNA is TGCAGTGCCGCCTCCCGGGGTAATAGCGAGCAGTACTTC. It translates to CSAASRGNSEQYF.

This clonotype occurred a few times. The chain couples TRBV7-6 to TRBJ2-3, with D uncertain. CDR1 SGHVS and CDR2 FNYEAQ come from the germline V gene. The CDR3 covers 15 residues. With 2 bases removed from V and 0 bases from J, the gap between germline ends came to 9 bases. CDR3 nucleotide sequence: TGTGCCAGCAGCTTAAAGTCCACGAGCACAGATACGCAGTATTTT. This translates into CASSLKSTSTDTQYF.

This clonotype has just a few counts. This clone may be a read error of a much larger clone one base away. This sequence joins TRBV12-3 or TRBV12-4 and TRBJ1-2; D gene uncertain. CDR3 length: 13 amino acids. V was clipped by 8 bases and J by 4 bases, with 14 bases between them. This CDR3 reads CASEKGEPYGYTF. CDR3 sequence (DNA): TGTGCCAGCGAAAAGGGTGAACCCTATGGCTACACCTTC.

This clonotype appeared a few times. The chain couples TRBV5-1 to TRBJ1-1; the D is unclear. This CDR3 region has 15 residues. V was cut by 0 bases and J by 1 base, with 10 bases left in between. Germline V lookup: CDR1 SGHRS, CDR2 YFSETQ. The CDR3 region is CASSLVFPGNTEAFF. In nucleotides, the CDR3 is TGCGCCAGCAGCTTGGTCTTTCCAGGGAACACTGAAGCTTTCTTT.

The chain couples TRBV20-1 to TRBJ2-7, with 8 bases lining up with TRBD2. Per germline, CDR1 DFQATT and CDR2 SNEGSKA (reference sequence). The CDR3 is made up of 13 amino acids. With V trimmed by 3 bases and J by 9 bases, 10 bases remained unmatched. CDR3 protein: CSASGASGSLQYF. CDR3 bases: TGCAGTGCTAGTGGCGCGAGCGGGAGCCTGCAGTACTTC.

This rearrangement joins TRBV6-1 to TRBJ1-2; D gene unclear. In germline, CDR1 is MNHNS, CDR2 SASEGT. V dropped 0 bases and J dropped 10 bases, with 18 bases sitting between them. This CDR3 has 15 amino acids. The CDR3 sequence: CASSEARAVIFAYTF. The CDR3, as DNA: TGTGCCAGCAGTGAAGCGCGGGCAGTAATATTTGCCTACACCTTC.

This clonotype showed up just a few times. The chain has TRBV5-1 and TRBJ2-5; tentative D call: TRBD1 (6 bases). The CDR3 has 17 residues. Trimming left V 0 bases short and J 2 bases short, with 17 bases between. Germline lookup yields CDR1 SGHRS and CDR2 YFSETQ. The CDR3 spells CASSLAGQGTLQETQYF. As DNA, the CDR3 is TGCGCCAGCAGCTTGGCGGGGCAGGGGACGTTACAAGAGACCCAGTACTTC.

This clonotype was counted between two and nine times. The V and J genes are TRBV29-1 and TRBJ2-7; TRBD2 agrees at 11 bases. CDR3 length: 15 residues. V trimming: 0 bases; J trimming: 5 bases; junction bases outside the gene matches: 6. Germline-derived CDR1 and CDR2 are SQVTM and ANQGSEA. CDR3: CSVEELAGGPDEQYF. The CDR3 nucleotides are TGCAGCGTTGAAGAGTTAGCGGGAGGGCCGGACGAGCAGTACTTC.

The chain links TRBV5-1 to TRBJ2-1, with 8 bases that match TRBD2. This CDR3 region has 13 residues. J gave up 9 bases and V 0 bases, and 2 bases lay outside the gene matches. CDR1 and CDR2 (germline): SGHRS, YFSETQ. As DNA, the CDR3 is TGCGCCAGCAGCTTGGTGCTAGCGGGTGAGCAGTTCTTC. Translating gives CASSLVLAGEQFF.

This clonotype turned up a few times. CDR3 in amino acids: CSARDLGAGDTEAFF. The CDR3 coding sequence is TGCAGTGCTAGAGATTTGGGGGCAGGAGACACTGAAGCTTTCTTT. The genes are TRBV20-1 and TRBJ1-1, with a weak D call TRBD1 (6 bases). Trimming took off 0 bases at V and 3 bases at J, with 14 bases between the two ends. CDR3 size: 15 residues. CDR1 DFQATT and CDR2 SNEGSKA come from the germline V gene (reference sequence).

This clonotype turned up a few times. The chain links TRBV7-2 to TRBJ2-7, with 7 bases that match TRBD2. The V and J ends lost 2 bases and 5 bases, in that order; junction bases with no gene match: 6. There are 14 residues in the CDR3. CDR1 is SGHTA, CDR2 FQGNSA, per germline. In nucleotides, the CDR3 is TGTGCCAGCAGCTTATGGGGGAGGGCCAACGAGCAGTACTTC. As protein: CASSLWGRANEQYF.

Here the CDR3 reads CASSIPGTANTEAFF. In nucleotides, the CDR3 is TGTGCCAGCAGCATTCCCGGGACGGCGAACACTGAAGCTTTCTTT. The chain couples TRBV5-5 to TRBJ1-1, with D perhaps matching TRBD1 (5 bases). V lost 4 bases to trimming and J lost 1 base, with 14 bases between them. The CDR3 contains 15 residues. From germline, CDR1 is SGHKS and CDR2 YYEKEE (reference sequence).

CDR3 DNA sequence: TGTGCCATCCGTCAGAGCGGCCGCCGTCGCGAGCAGTACTTC. Translated, it gives CAIRQSGRRREQYF. This chain uses TRBV10-3 with TRBJ2-7; a weak D match, TRBD2 (5 bases). This CDR3 comprises 14 residues. V lost 8 bases and J 6 bases, leaving 20 bases between the germline ends. CDR1 ENHRY and CDR2 SYGVKD come from the germline V gene.

V gene TRBV18 combines with J gene TRBJ1-2; D perhaps matches TRBD1 (5 bases). V was trimmed by 6 bases and J by 2 bases, leaving 13 bases between them. This CDR3 comprises 14 residues. Germline loops: CDR1 KGHSH, CDR2 LQKENI. CDR3 bases: TGTGCCAGCTCCATCAGGGCGGAGAACTATGGCTACACCTTC. Its protein product is CASSIRAENYGYTF.

V is TRBV6-5 and J is TRBJ1-4; weak D call: TRBD1 (5 bases). V shed 4 bases and J shed 4 bases, with 10 bases lying between them. The CDR3 is 14 residues long. Per the germline V gene, CDR1 is MNHEY and CDR2 is SVGAGI. The CDR3 sequence: CASSLEDNNEKLFF. The CDR3 DNA reads TGTGCCAGCAGTTTAGAGGACAATAATGAAAAACTGTTTTTT.

The chain joins TRBV6-2 or TRBV6-3 to TRBJ2-6; TRBD1 matches 9 bases. The V gene end was trimmed by 2 bases and the J gene end by 0 bases; junction bases not matched to a gene: 8. CDR1 and CDR2 (germline): MNHEY, SVGEGT. This CDR3 is built from 19 residues. The CDR3 DNA sequence: TGTGCCAGCAGTTACAAGGGGACAGGGTTGAGCTCTGGGGCCAACGTCCTGACTTTC. Amino acid sequence: CASSYKGTGLSSGANVLTF.

The gene calls are TRBV20-1 and TRBJ1-2; 7 nucleotides match TRBD1. CDR3 length equals 14 residues. The germline V gene has CDR1 DFQATT and CDR2 SNEGSKA (reference sequence). V dropped 7 bases and J dropped 8; count of bases not matched to a gene: 16. The CDR3 reads CSGTGTATLMGYTF. CDR3 bases: TGCAGTGGGACCGGGACAGCTACCCTTATGGGCTACACCTTC.

Ten or more counts support this clonotype. The chain combines TRBV28 with TRBJ1-5; no reliable D call. Germline lookup yields CDR1 MDHEN and CDR2 SYDVKM. The CDR3 has 15 residues. Trimming removed 2 bases at V and 7 bases at J, with 15 bases between. The CDR3 DNA reads as TGTGCCAGCAGTTTAGGAGGAAACGAAAGGCAGCCCCAGCATTTT. It specifies CASSLGGNERQPQHF.

Many counts were recorded for this clonotype. V gene TRBV7-3 combines with J gene TRBJ1-1; 9 bases agree with TRBD1. There are 15 residues in the CDR3. Germline V lookup: CDR1 SGHTA, CDR2 FQGTGA. The V gene end was trimmed by 1 base and the J gene end by 5 bases; junction bases not matched to a gene: 5. The CDR3 spells CASSLRQGGWTEAFF. The CDR3 nucleotides are TGTGCCAGCAGCTTAAGACAGGGGGGTTGGACTGAAGCTTTCTTT.

This clonotype was counted only a few times. This chain joins TRBV30 and TRBJ2-7, with D unclear. There are 12 residues in the CDR3. The germline CDR1 and CDR2 sequences are GTSNPN and SVGIG (reference sequence). V was clipped by 2 bases and J by 4 bases, with 9 bases between them. Here the CDR3 reads CAWSYGTYEQYF. CDR3 DNA: TGTGCCTGGAGTTATGGAACTTACGAGCAGTACTTC. The complete variable domain, with remaining parts taken from reference TRBV30 and TRBJ2-7, reads SQTIHQWPATLVQPVGSPLSLECTVEGTSNPNLYWYRQAAGRGLQLLFYSVGIGQISSEVPQNLSASRPQDRQFILSSKKLLLSDSGFYLCAWSYGTYEQYFGPGTRLTVT.

The chain joins TRBV5-1 to TRBJ1-2; D gene unclear. The V end was cut by 2 bases, the J end by 8 bases, with 10 bases between. This CDR3 is 12 amino acids long. In germline, CDR1 is SGHRS, CDR2 YFSETQ. CDR3 protein: CASSLRGEGYTF. The CDR3 nucleotides are TGCGCCAGCAGCTTACGGGGAGAAGGCTACACCTTC.

A note on this clonotype: A junction boundary mismatches the germline segment, possibly from a read error. V gene TRBV28 combines with J gene TRBJ1-1; D call uncertain. The V gene's germline CDR1 is MDHEN and CDR2 SYDVKM. The CDR3 is 11 amino acids. CDR3 residues: CASSFRERALF. CDR3 nucleotide sequence: TGTGCCAGCAGTTTTCGGGAGAGAGCTCTCTTT.

This clonotype was seen more than once but under ten times. The chain uses TRBV11-2 and TRBJ1-2; 10 bases agree with TRBD1. The CDR3 extends over 18 amino acids. The V gene end was trimmed by 3 bases and the J gene end by 0 bases; junction bases not matched to a gene: 10. Germline V lookup: CDR1 SGHAT, CDR2 FQNNGV. The CDR3 reads CASSFAGTGVDANYGYTF. The CDR3 DNA reads TGTGCCAGCAGCTTCGCCGGGACAGGGGTTGATGCTAACTATGGCTACACCTTC.

Only a few counts were recorded for this clonotype. This chain links TRBV20-1 with TRBJ1-2, with D maybe TRBD1 (5 bases). Germline-derived CDR1 and CDR2 are DFQATT and SNEGSKA (reference sequence). This CDR3 comprises 15 residues. V lost 0 bases and J 4 bases, leaving 15 bases between the germline ends. CDR3 DNA sequence: TGCAGTGCTAGAGAGGTCGGGAAGGGGATCTATGGCTACACCTTC. Translated: CSAREVGKGIYGYTF.

This clonotype has a count of ten or more. The chain joins TRBV30 to TRBJ2-7; D may be TRBD1 (5 bases). The CDR3 extends over 11 amino acids. Per the germline V gene, CDR1 is GTSNPN and CDR2 is SVGIG (reference sequence). V lost 4 bases, J lost 4 bases, and 8 bases lay in between. CDR3 nucleotide sequence: TGTGCCTGGACAGGGAATTACGAGCAGTACTTC. Translation gives CAWTGNYEQYF.

The chain has TRBV11-2 and TRBJ2-1; 7 bases agree with TRBD1. The CDR3 spans 14 residues. Germline V lookup: CDR1 SGHAT, CDR2 FQNNGV. The V gene end was trimmed by 2 bases and the J gene end by 8 bases; junction bases not matched to a gene: 6. CDR3 nucleotides: TGTGCCAGCAGCTTAAGAGTCCAGGGGGATGAGCAGTTCTTC. Translating gives CASSLRVQGDEQFF.

The rearrangement uses TRBV27 and TRBJ2-5; D call uncertain. The V gene lost 2 bases and the J gene lost 7 bases, with 17 bases spanning the gap. Germline V gives CDR1 MNHEY, CDR2 SMNVEV (reference sequence). This CDR3 spans 15 amino acids. The CDR3 here is CASSLTTEVPWTQYF. In nucleotides, the CDR3 is TGTGCCAGCAGTTTAACCACCGAAGTCCCATGGACCCAGTACTTC.

This clonotype has a handful of counts. The chain is built from TRBV5-1 and TRBJ2-7; a weak D match, TRBD2 (6 bases). CDR1 SGHRS and CDR2 YFSETQ come from the germline V gene. Trimming took 0 bases from V and 0 from J, leaving 10 bases between them. This CDR3 is built from 15 residues. This CDR3 is CASSLDAGFSYEQYF. CDR3 nucleotide sequence: TGCGCCAGCAGCTTGGATGCGGGATTCTCCTACGAGCAGTACTTC.

This clonotype was found a few times. The V gene is TRBV30, the J gene TRBJ1-2, with 8 nucleotides matching TRBD1. The length of the CDR3 is 15 residues. V shed 0 bases, J shed 4 bases, and the junction held 7 bases outside the gene matches. Germline CDR1 is GTSNPN and CDR2 is SVGIG (reference sequence). CDR3 residues: CAWSVRTGGGYGYTF. As DNA, the CDR3 is TGTGCCTGGAGTGTACGAACAGGGGGAGGCTATGGCTACACCTTC.